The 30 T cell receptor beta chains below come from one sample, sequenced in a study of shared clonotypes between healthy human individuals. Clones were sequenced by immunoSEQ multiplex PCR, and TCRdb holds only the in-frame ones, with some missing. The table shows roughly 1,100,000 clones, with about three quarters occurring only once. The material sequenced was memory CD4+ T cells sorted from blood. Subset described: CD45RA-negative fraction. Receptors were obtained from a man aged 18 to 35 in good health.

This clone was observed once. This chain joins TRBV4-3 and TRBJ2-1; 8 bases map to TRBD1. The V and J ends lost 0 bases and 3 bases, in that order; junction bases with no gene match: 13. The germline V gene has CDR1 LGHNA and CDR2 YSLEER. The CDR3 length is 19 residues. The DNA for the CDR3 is TGCGCCAGCAGCCAAGATTGGGGGTGGGCAGGGGGCGACTACAATGAGCAGTTCTTC. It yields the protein CASSQDWGWAGGDYNEQFF.

In DNA, the CDR3 is TGTGCCAGCAGCTTAGTTCCAGGGAACTATGGCTACACCTTC. Its translation: CASSLVPGNYGYTF. This sequence joins TRBV11-2 and TRBJ1-2, with D possibly TRBD1 on 5 matching bases. CDR3 length equals 14 residues. V lost 1 base, J lost 2 bases, and 8 bases lay in between. The germline gives CDR1 SGHAT, CDR2 FQNNGV.

CDR3 in amino acids: CASSNGAGKTYEQYF. The CDR3 DNA sequence: TGTGCCAGCTCAAATGGAGCGGGGAAGACCTACGAGCAGTACTTC. This chain uses TRBV18 with TRBJ2-7; 7 bases agree with TRBD2. Germline V gene data show CDR1 as KGHSH and CDR2 as LQKENI. This CDR3 spans 15 amino acids. J gave up 2 bases and V 5 bases, and 9 bases lay outside the gene matches.

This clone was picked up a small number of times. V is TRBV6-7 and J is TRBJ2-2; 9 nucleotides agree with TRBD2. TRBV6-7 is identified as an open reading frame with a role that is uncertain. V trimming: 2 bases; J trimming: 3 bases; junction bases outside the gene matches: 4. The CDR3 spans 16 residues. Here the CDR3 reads CASSYGGTSHTGELFF. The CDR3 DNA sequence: TGTGCCAGCAGTTACGGGGGGACTAGCCACACCGGGGAGCTGTTTTTT.

The CDR3 nucleotides read TGTGCCAGCAGTCTAAGTCATGAGCAGTTCTTC. The encoded protein is CASSLSHEQFF. The gene calls are TRBV2 and TRBJ2-1; D is undetermined. Trimming removed 5 bases at V and 8 bases at J, with 7 bases between. Germline CDR1 SNHLY, CDR2 FYNNEI. CDR3 size: 11 residues.

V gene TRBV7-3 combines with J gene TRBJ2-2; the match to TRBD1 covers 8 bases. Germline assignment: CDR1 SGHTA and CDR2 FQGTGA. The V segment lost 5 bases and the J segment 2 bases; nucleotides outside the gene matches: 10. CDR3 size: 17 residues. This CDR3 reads CASSLLPTGVNTGELFF. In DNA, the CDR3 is TGTGCCAGCAGCCTCCTGCCGACAGGGGTTAACACCGGGGAGCTGTTTTTT.

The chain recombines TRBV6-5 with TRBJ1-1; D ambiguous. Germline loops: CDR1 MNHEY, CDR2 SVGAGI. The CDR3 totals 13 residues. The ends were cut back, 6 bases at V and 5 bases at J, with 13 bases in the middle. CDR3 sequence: CASSFERGTEAFF. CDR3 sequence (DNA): TGTGCCAGCAGCTTCGAACGGGGAACTGAAGCTTTCTTT.

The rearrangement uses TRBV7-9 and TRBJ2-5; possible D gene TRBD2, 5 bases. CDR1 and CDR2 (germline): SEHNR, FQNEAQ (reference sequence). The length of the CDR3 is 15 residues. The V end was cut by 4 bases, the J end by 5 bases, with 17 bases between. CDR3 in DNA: TGTGCCAGCAGCTCTACGAGGACTCTTGGGGAGACCCAGTACTTC. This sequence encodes CASSSTRTLGETQYF. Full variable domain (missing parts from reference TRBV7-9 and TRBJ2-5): DTGVSQNPRHKITKRGQNVTFRCDPISEHNRLYWYRQTLGQGPEFLTYFQNEAQLEKSRLLSDRFSAERPKGSFSTLEIQRTEQGDSAMYLCASSSTRTLGETQYFGPGTRLLVL.

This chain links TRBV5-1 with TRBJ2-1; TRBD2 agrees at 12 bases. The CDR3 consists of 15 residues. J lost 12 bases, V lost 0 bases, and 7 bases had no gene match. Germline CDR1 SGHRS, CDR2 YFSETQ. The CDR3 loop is CASSLELAGGVRQFF. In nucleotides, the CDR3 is TGCGCCAGCAGCTTGGAACTAGCGGGAGGAGTGCGGCAGTTCTTC.

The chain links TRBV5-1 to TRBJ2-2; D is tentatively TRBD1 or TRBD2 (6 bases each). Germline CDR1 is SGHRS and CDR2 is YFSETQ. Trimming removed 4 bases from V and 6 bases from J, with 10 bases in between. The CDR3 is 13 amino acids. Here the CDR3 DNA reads TGCGCCAGCAGCGGAGGGGGAGCCGGGGAGCTGTTTTTT. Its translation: CASSGGGAGELFF.

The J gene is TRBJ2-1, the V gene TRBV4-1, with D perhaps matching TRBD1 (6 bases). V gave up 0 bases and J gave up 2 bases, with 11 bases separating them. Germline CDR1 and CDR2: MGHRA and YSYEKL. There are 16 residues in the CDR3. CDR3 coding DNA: TGCGCCAGCAGCCAAGACAGGACAGAGCCCTACAATGAGCAGTTCTTC. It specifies CASSQDRTEPYNEQFF.

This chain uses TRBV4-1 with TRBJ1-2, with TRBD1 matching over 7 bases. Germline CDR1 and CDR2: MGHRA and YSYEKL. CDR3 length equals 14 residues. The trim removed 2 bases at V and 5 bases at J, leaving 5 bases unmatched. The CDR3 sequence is CASSQRQGAYGYTF. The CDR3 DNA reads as TGCGCCAGCAGCCAAAGACAGGGTGCTTATGGCTACACCTTC.

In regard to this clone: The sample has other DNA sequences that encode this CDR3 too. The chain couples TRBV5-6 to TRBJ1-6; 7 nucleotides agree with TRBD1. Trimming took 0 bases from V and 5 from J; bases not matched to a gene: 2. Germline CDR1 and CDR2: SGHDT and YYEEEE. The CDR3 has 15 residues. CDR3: CASSLGDRDNSPLHF. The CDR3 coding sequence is TGTGCCAGCAGCTTGGGAGACAGGGATAATTCACCCCTCCACTTT.

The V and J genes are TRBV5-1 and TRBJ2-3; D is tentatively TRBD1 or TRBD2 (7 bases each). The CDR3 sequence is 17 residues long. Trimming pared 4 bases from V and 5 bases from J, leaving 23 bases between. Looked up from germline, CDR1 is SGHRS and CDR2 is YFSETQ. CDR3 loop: CASSSGPSGRGGDTQYF. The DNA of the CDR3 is TGCGCCAGCAGCAGCGGACCTAGCGGCAGGGGGGGAGATACGCAGTATTTT.

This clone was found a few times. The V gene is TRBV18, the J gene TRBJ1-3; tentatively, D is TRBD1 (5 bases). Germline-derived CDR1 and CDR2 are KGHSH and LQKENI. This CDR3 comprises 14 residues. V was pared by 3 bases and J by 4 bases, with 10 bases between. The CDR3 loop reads CASSPGAPGNTIYF. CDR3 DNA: TGTGCCAGCTCACCCGGGGCGCCGGGAAACACCATATATTTT.

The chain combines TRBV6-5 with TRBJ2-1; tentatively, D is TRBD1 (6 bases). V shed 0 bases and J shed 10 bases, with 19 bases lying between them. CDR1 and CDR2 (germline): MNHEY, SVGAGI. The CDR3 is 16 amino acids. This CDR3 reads CASSYSSRGHGGEQFF. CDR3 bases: TGTGCCAGCAGTTACTCGTCCAGGGGCCACGGTGGCGAGCAGTTCTTC.

CDR3 loop: CASSLTAGTYEQYF. In DNA, the CDR3 is TGTGCCAGCAGCTTAACAGCGGGGACCTACGAGCAGTACTTC. The chain links TRBV5-4 to TRBJ2-7; 7 bases are shared with TRBD2. CDR1 is SGHNT and CDR2 is YYREEE in the germline V gene (reference sequence). The CDR3 length is 14 residues. The V segment lost 2 bases and the J segment 2 bases; nucleotides outside the gene matches: 4.

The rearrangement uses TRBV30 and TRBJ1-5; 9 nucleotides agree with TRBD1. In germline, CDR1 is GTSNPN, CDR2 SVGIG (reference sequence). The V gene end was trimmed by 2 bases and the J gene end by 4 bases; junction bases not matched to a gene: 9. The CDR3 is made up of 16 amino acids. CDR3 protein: CAWSPMGGTGNQPQHF. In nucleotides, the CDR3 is TGTGCCTGGAGTCCCATGGGGGGGACAGGGAATCAGCCCCAGCATTTT.

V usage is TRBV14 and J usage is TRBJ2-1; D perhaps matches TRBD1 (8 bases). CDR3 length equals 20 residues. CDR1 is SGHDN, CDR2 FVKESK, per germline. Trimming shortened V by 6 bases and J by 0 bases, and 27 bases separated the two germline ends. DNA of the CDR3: TGTGCCAGCAGTCCCGGGACAGGTCGGTTGGCGGGAGCCTCCTACAATGAGCAGTTCTTC. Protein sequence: CASSPGTGRLAGASYNEQFF.

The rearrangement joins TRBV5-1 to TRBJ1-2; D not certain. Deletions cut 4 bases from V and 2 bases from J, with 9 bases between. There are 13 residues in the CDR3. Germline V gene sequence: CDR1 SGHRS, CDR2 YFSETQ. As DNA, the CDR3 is TGCGCCAGCAGCGAGGAGGGAAACTATGGCTACACCTTC. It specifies CASSEEGNYGYTF.

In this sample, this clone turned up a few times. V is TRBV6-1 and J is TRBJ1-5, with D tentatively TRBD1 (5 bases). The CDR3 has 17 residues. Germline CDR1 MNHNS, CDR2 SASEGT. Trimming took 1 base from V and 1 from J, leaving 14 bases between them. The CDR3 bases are TGTGCCAGCAGTGAAGACCGTGGACAATTCAGCAATCAGCCCCAGCATTTT. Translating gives CASSEDRGQFSNQPQHF.

CDR3 region: CASSPEGTSGGVSETQYF. CDR3 bases: TGTGCCAGTAGTCCGGAGGGGACTAGCGGGGGAGTGTCGGAGACCCAGTACTTC. The chain carries TRBV19 and TRBJ2-5; 14 positions agree with TRBD2. The junction had 13 bases not matched to a gene; V was cut back by 5 bases and J by 5 bases. CDR1 is LNHDA, CDR2 SQIVND, per germline (reference sequence). The CDR3 extends over 18 amino acids. Combining the CDR3 with reference TRBV19 and TRBJ2-5 gives the whole variable domain DGGITQSPKYLFRKEGQNVTLSCEQNLNHDAMYWYRQDPGQGLRLIYYSQIVNDFQKGDIAEGYSVSREKKESFPLTVTSAQKNPTAFYLCASSPEGTSGGVSETQYFGPGTRLLVL.

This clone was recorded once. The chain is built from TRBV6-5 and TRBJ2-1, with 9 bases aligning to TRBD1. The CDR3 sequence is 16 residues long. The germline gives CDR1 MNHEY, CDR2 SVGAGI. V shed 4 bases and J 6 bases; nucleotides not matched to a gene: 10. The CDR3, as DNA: TGTGCCAGCAGTTGGGCGGCAGGACAGGGGTCCAATGAGCAGTTCTTC. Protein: CASSWAAGQGSNEQFF.

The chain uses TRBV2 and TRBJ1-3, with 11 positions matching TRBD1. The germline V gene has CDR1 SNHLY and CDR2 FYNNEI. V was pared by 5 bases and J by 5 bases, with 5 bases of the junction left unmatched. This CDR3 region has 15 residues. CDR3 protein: CASSPGQGVRNTIYF. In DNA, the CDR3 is TGTGCCAGCAGTCCGGGACAGGGGGTACGAAACACCATATATTTT.

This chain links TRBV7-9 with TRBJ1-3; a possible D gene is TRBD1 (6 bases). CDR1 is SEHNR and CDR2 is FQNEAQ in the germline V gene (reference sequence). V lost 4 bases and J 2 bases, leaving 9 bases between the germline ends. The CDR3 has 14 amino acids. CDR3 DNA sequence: TGTGCCAGCAGCTCACAGGGCCCTGGAAACACCATATATTTT. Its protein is CASSSQGPGNTIYF.

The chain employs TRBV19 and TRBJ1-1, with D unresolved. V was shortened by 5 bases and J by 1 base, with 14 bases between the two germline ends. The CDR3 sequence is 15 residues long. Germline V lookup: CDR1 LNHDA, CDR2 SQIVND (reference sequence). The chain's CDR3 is CASSESRRRNTEAFF. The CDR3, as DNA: TGTGCCAGTAGTGAGTCGAGGCGGAGGAACACTGAAGCTTTCTTT.

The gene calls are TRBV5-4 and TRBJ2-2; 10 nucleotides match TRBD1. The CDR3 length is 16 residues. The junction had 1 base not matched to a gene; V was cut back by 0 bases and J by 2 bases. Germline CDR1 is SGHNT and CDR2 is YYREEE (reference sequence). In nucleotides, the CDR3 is TGTGCCAGCAGCTTGGGACAGGGGGCCAACACCGGGGAGCTGTTTTTT. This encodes CASSLGQGANTGELFF.

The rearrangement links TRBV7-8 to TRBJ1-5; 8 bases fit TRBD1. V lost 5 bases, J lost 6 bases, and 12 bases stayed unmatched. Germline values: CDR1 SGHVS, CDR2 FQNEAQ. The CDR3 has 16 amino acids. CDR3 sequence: CASSLSPGGGSQPQHF. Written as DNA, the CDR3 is TGTGCCAGCAGCCTGAGCCCAGGGGGCGGGAGTCAGCCCCAGCATTTT.

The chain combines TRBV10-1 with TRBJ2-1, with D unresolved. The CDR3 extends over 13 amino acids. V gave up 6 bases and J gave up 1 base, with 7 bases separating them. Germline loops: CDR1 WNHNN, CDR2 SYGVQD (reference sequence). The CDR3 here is CASRKLSYNEQFF. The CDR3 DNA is TGCGCCAGCAGAAAACTTTCCTACAATGAGCAGTTCTTC.

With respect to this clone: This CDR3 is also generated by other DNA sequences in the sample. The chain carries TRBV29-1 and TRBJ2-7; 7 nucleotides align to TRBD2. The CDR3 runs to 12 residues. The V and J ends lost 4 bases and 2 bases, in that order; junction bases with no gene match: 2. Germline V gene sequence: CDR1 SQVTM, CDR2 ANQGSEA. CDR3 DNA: TGCAGCGTTGGGGAGGGACCCTACGAGCAGTACTTC. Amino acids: CSVGEGPYEQYF.